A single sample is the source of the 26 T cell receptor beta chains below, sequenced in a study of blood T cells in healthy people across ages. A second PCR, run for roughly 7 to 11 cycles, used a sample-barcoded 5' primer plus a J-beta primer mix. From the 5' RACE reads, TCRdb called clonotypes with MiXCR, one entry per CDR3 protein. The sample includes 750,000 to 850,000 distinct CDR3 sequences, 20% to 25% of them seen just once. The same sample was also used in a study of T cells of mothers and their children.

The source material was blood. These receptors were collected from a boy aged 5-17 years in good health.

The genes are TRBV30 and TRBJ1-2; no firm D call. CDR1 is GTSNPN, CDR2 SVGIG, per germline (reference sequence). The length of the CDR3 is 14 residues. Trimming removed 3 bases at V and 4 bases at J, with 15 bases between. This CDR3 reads CAWSPRWPGYGYTF. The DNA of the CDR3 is TGTGCCTGGAGCCCACGGTGGCCGGGCTATGGCTACACCTTC. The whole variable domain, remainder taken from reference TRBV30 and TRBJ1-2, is SQTIHQWPATLVQPVGSPLSLECTVEGTSNPNLYWYRQAAGRGLQLLFYSVGIGQISSEVPQNLSASRPQDRQFILSSKKLLLSDSGFYLCAWSPRWPGYGYTFGSGTRLTVV.

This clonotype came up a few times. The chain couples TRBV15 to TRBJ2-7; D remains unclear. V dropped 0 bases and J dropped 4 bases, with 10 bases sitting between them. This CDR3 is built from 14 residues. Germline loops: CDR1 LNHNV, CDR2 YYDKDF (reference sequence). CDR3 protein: CATSRDGQLYEQYF. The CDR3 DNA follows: TGTGCCACCAGCAGAGACGGGCAGCTATACGAGCAGTACTTC.

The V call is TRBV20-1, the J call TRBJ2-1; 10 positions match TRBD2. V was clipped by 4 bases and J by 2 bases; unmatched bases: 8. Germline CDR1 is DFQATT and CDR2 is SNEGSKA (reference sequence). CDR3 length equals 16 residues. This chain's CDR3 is CSATLRLAGAYNEQFF. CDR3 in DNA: TGCAGTGCTACCCTCCGGCTAGCGGGAGCCTACAATGAGCAGTTCTTC.

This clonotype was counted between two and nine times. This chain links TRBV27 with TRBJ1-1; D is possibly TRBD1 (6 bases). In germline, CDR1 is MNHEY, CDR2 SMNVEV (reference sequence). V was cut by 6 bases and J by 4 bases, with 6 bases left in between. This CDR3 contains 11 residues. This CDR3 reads CASRGGTEAFF. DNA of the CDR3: TGTGCCAGCAGAGGGGGCACTGAAGCTTTCTTT.

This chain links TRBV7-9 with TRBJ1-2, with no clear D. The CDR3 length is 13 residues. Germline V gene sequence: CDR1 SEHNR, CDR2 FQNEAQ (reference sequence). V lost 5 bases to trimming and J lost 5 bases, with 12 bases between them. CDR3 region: CASSPSSGYGYTF. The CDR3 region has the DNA TGTGCCAGCAGCCCCTCAAGTGGGTATGGCTACACCTTC.

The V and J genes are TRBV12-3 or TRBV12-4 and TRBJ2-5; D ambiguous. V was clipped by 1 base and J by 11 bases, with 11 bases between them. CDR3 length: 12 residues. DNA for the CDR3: TGTGCCAGCAGTTTAGGGCGGACCGGGCAGTACTTC. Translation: CASSLGRTGQYF.

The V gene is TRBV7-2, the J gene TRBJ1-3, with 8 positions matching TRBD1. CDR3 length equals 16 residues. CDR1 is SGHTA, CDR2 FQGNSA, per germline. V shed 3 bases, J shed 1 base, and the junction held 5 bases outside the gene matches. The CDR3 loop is CASSLLTGASGNTIYF. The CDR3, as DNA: TGTGCCAGCAGCTTGTTGACAGGGGCATCTGGAAACACCATATATTTT.

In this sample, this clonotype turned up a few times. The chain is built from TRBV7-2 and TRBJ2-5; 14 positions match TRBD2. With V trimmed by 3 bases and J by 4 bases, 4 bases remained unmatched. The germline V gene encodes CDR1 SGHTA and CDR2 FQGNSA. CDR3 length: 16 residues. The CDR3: CASSFLGLAGAETQYF. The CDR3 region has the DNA TGTGCCAGCAGCTTCCTGGGACTAGCGGGAGCAGAGACCCAGTACTTC.

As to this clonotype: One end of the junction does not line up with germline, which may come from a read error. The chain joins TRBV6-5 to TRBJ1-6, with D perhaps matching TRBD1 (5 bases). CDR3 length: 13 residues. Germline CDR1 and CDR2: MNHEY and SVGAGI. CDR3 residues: CAGSYSGRETLHF. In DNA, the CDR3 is TGTGCCGGCAGTTACTCGGGCAGGGAAACCCTCCACTTT.

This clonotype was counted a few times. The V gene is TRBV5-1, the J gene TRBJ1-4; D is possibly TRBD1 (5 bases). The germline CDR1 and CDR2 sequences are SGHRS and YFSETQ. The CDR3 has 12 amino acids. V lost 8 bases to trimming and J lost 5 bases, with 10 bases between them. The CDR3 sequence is CASSGPNEKLFF. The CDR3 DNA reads TGCGCCAGTTCAGGGCCAAATGAAAAACTGTTTTTT. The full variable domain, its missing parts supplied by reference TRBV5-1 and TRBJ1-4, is KAGVTQTPRYLIKTRGQQVTLSCSPISGHRSVSWYQQTPGQGLQFLFEYFSETQRNKGNFPGRFSGRQFSNSRSEMNVSTLELGDSALYLCASSGPNEKLFFGSGTQLSVL.

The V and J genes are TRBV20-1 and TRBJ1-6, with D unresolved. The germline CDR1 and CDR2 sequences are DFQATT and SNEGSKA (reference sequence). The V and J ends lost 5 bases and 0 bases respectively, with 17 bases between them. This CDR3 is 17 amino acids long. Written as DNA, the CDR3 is TGCAGTGCTGGCGAGAGGACCGAAAGCTCCTATAATTCACCCCTCCACTTT. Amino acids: CSAGERTESSYNSPLHF.

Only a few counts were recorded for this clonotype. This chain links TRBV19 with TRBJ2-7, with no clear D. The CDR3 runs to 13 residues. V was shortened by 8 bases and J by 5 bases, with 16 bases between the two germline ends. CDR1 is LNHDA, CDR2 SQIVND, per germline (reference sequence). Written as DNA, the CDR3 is TGTGCCAGTGGGAACGGTCGTACTAACGAGCAGTACTTC. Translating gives CASGNGRTNEQYF.

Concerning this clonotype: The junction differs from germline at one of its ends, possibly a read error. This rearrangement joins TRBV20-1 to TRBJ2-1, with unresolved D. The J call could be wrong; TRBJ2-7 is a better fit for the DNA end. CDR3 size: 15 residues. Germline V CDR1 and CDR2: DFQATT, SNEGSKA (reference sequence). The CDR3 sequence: CSARDLKSYSCEQYF. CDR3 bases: TGCAGTGCTAGAGATCTAAAGTCCTACTCCTGCGAGCAGTACTTC.

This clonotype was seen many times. CDR3 bases: TGCAGCGTTGAGGACGGGGGAGGGACCGGGGAGCTGTTTTTT. It codes for CSVEDGGGTGELFF. This chain joins TRBV29-1 and TRBJ2-2, with 7 bases matching TRBD2. After removal of 3 bases from V and 5 bases from J, the junction contained 6 bases not matched to a gene. The CDR3 consists of 14 residues. The germline CDR1 and CDR2 sequences are SQVTM and ANQGSEA.

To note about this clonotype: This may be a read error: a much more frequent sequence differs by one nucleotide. Here the CDR3 reads CATYSGTNVLTF. The CDR3 DNA sequence: TGTGCCACCTACTCTGGGACCAACGTCCTGACTTTC. This sequence joins TRBV6-5 and TRBJ2-6, with D unresolved. The CDR3 is 12 amino acids. Germline V gene sequence: CDR1 MNHEY, CDR2 SVGAGI.

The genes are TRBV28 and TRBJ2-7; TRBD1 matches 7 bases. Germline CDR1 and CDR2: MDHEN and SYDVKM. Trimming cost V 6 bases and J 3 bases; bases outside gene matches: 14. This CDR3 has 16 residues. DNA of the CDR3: TGTGCCAGCAGCCACGGACAGGAGATCGGTATCTACGAGCAGTACTTC. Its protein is CASSHGQEIGIYEQYF.

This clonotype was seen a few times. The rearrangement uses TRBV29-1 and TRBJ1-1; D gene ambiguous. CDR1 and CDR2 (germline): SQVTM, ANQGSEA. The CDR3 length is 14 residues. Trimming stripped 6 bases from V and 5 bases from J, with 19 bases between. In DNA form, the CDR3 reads TGCAGCGTCGGTGGTTCGGCGGGGAAAACTGAAGCTTTCTTT. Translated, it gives CSVGGSAGKTEAFF.

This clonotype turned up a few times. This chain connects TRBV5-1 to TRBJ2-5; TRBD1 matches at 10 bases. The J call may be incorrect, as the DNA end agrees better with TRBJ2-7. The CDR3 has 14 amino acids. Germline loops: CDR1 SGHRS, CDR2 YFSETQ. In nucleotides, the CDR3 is TGCGCCAGCAGCTCGGGGACAGGGGAGCCCGAGCAGTACTTC. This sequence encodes CASSSGTGEPEQYF.

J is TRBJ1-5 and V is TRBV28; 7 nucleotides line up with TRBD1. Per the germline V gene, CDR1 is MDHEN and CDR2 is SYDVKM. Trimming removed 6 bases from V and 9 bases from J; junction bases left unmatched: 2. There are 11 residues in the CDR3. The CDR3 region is CASRDRSPQHF. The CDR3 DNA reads TGTGCCAGCAGGGACAGGTCGCCCCAGCATTTT.

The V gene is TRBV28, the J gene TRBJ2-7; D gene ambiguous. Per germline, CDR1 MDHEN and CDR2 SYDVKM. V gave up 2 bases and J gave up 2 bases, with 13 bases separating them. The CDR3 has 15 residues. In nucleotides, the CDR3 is TGTGCCAGCAGTTTACCCGCAGGTTCCCCCTACGAGCAGTACTTC. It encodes CASSLPAGSPYEQYF.

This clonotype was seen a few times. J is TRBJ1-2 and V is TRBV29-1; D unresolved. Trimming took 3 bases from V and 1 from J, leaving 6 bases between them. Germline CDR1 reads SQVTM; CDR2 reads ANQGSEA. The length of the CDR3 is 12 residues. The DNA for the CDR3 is TGCAGCGTTGACGGCAGTAACTATGGCTACACCTTC. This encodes CSVDGSNYGYTF.

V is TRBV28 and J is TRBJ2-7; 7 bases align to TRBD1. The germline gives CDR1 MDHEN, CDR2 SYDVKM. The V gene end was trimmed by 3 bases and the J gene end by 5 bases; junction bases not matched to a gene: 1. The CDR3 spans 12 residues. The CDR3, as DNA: TGTGCCAGCAGTTTTACAGGGGACGAGCAGTACTTC. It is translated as CASSFTGDEQYF.

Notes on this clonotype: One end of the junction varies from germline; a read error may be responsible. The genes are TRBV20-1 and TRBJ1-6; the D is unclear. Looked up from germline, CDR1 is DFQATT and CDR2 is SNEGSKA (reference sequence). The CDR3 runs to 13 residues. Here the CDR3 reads CSAILGNNSPLHF. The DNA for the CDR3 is TGCAGTGCTATTCTCGGGAATAATTCACCTCTCCACTTT.

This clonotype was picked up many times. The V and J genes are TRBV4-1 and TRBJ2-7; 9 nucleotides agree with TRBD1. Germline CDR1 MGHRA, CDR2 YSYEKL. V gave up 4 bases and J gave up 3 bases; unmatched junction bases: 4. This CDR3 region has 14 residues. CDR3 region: CASSRPGQGYEQYF. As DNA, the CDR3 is TGCGCCAGCAGCCGTCCGGGACAGGGCTACGAGCAGTACTTC.

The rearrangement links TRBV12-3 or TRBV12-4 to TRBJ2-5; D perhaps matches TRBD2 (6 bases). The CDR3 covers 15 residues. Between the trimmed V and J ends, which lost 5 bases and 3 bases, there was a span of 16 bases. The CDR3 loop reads CASSRGTGVEETQYF. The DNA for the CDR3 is TGTGCCAGCAGTCGTGGGACTGGCGTAGAAGAGACCCAGTACTTC.

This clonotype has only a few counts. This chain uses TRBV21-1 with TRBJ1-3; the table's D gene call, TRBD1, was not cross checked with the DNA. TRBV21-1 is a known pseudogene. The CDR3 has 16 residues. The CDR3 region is CASSKTPGQKRNTIYF. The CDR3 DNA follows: TGTGCCAGCAGCAAAACCCCGGGACAGAAGCGAAACACCATATATTTT.